These 2 T cell receptor beta chains came from one sample sequenced in a study of T cells in Graves' hyperthyroidism and ophthalmopathy. Amplified TCR beta CDR3 regions derived from RNA transcripts. In the first-round RT-PCR of the TCR CDR3, the HTBI primer set was used. TCRdb re-called the multiplex PCR reads with MiXCR, one entry per CDR3 protein. The repertoire holds some 700,000 distinct CDR3 sequences, with roughly 17% as singletons. The sequenced material came from blood. Receptors were obtained from a man between 50 and 59 years old with Graves' hyperthyroidism.

This clonotype has a count of ten or more. The genes are TRBV7-3 and TRBJ2-3; the D gene is possibly TRBD1 (5 bases). Looked up from germline, CDR1 is SGHTA and CDR2 is FQGTGA. The CDR3 sequence is 14 residues long. Trimming left V 3 bases short and J 3 bases short, with 10 bases between. The CDR3 DNA follows: TGTGCCAGCAGCTTGGGGCTGCAGACAGATACGCAGTATTTT. Its translation is CASSLGLQTDTQYF. The whole variable domain, remainder taken from reference TRBV7-3 and TRBJ2-3, is GAGVSQTPSNKVTEKGKYVELRCDPISGHTALYWYRQSLGQGPEFLIYFQGTGAADDSGLPNDRFFAVRPEGSVSTLKIQRTERGDSAVYLCASSLGLQTDTQYFGPGTRLTVL.

This chain joins TRBV6-2 or TRBV6-3 and TRBJ2-7; TRBD2 agrees at 9 bases. The CDR3 is made up of 16 amino acids. After removal of 2 bases from V and 2 bases from J, the junction contained 7 bases not matched to a gene. CDR1 is MNHEY and CDR2 is SVGEGT in the germline V gene. CDR3 protein: CASSYSLAGEAYEQYF. The DNA for the CDR3 is TGTGCCAGCAGTTACAGTTTAGCGGGAGAGGCCTACGAGCAGTACTTC.